Listed here are 28 T cell receptor beta chains from one sample, sequenced in a study of relationships among human T cell subsets. TCR alpha and beta CDR3s were amplified from mRNA by semiquantitative ARM-PCR. Tagged nested gene-specific primers were used first, then communal superprimers amplified exponentially. TCRdb re-called the multiplex PCR reads with MiXCR, one entry per CDR3 protein. This sample has about 2,900 distinct CDR3 sequences, with just under 85% found just once. Sequencing was done on a sample of total T cells sorted from blood. The origin of the receptors is a man in his forties in good health.

There are a few counts of this clonotype. The chain uses TRBV11-2 and TRBJ2-7, with D unresolved. CDR1 is SGHAT, CDR2 FQNNGV, per germline. V was shortened by 2 bases and J by 3 bases, with 8 bases between the two germline ends. The CDR3 has 13 residues. Here the CDR3 DNA reads TGTGCCAGCAGCTTAACGGAACGCTACGAGCAGTACTTC. It yields the protein CASSLTERYEQYF.

The chain has TRBV30 and TRBJ2-1; the match to TRBD2 covers 8 bases. CDR1 is GTSNPN and CDR2 is SVGIG in the germline V gene (reference sequence). V was clipped by 7 bases and J by 1 base; unmatched bases: 9. The CDR3 has 15 residues. CDR3 region: CASISGSRSYNEQFF. The CDR3 DNA is TGTGCCTCTATCAGCGGGAGCCGGTCCTACAATGAGCAGTTCTTC.

The gene calls are TRBV7-9 and TRBJ1-2; TRBD1 agrees at 8 bases. Trimming removed 8 bases from V and 4 bases from J; junction bases left unmatched: 12. The length of the CDR3 is 15 residues. Per the germline V gene, CDR1 is SEHNR and CDR2 is FQNEAQ (reference sequence). The CDR3 DNA reads as TGTGCCAGCTCACCTGACAGGGGTCCCCTCTATGGCTACACCTTC. It is translated as CASSPDRGPLYGYTF.

The chain combines TRBV4-2 with TRBJ2-7; D is unresolved. Trimming removed 1 base from V and 4 bases from J, with 8 bases in between. The CDR3 spans 13 residues. The germline V gene has CDR1 LGHNA and CDR2 YNFKEQ. This CDR3 reads CASSQGRMYEQYF. CDR3 coding DNA: TGTGCCAGCAGCCAAGGAAGGATGTACGAGCAGTACTTC.

V gene TRBV2 combines with J gene TRBJ1-1; 7 nucleotides agree with TRBD1. The CDR3 consists of 14 residues. Germline V lookup: CDR1 SNHLY, CDR2 FYNNEI. The V gene end was trimmed by 7 bases and the J gene end by 1 base; junction bases not matched to a gene: 6. The CDR3 spells CASNDRAGNTEAFF. The CDR3 region has the DNA TGTGCCAGCAACGACAGGGCGGGGAACACTGAAGCTTTCTTT.

Of note for this clonotype: Given the absence of the conserved phenylalanine or tryptophan at the CDR3 end, a read error is likely. The rearrangement uses TRBV29-1 and TRBJ2-7, with D hard to call. V gave up 1 base and J gave up 7 bases, with 17 bases separating them. The CDR3 consists of 14 residues. Germline V CDR1 and CDR2: SQVTM, ANQGSEA. CDR3 in DNA: TGCAGCGTTGAAGGGTTCGGCGTAACGGGTGAGCAGTACCTC. Translation gives CSVEGFGVTGEQYL.

The V and J genes are TRBV28 and TRBJ1-1; D unclear. Trimming cost V 5 bases and J 4 bases, with 5 bases left between them. This CDR3 comprises 11 residues. Germline values: CDR1 MDHEN, CDR2 SYDVKM. For the CDR3, the DNA is TGTGCCAGCAGTCGACCCACTGAAGCTTTCTTT. Residues: CASSRPTEAFF.

This chain uses TRBV28 with TRBJ2-5; D is undetermined. The V gene lost 2 bases and the J gene lost 3 bases, with 1 base spanning the gap. The CDR3 loop spans 11 amino acids. CDR1 MDHEN and CDR2 SYDVKM come from the germline V gene. The CDR3 DNA sequence: TGTGCCAGCAGTTTAGAAGAGACCCAGTACTTC. The encoded protein is CASSLEETQYF.

This CDR3 reads CASSLTGSNQPQHF. CDR3 DNA sequence: TGTGCCAGCAGCTTGACAGGTAGCAATCAGCCCCAGCATTTT. The chain has TRBV7-9 and TRBJ1-5; D is possibly TRBD1 (6 bases). Trimming took off 3 bases at V and 0 bases at J, with 6 bases between the two ends. This CDR3 is 14 amino acids long. CDR1 is SEHNR, CDR2 FQNEAQ, per germline (reference sequence).

The chain carries TRBV12-3 or TRBV12-4 and TRBJ2-7; TRBD1 matches 8 bases. V was pared by 7 bases and J by 2 bases, with 1 base of the junction left unmatched. The CDR3 contains 12 residues. The chain's CDR3 is CASTTGAYEQYF. CDR3 nucleotides: TGTGCCAGCACGACAGGGGCCTACGAGCAGTACTTC.

This clonotype was seen once. The chain employs TRBV11-2 and TRBJ2-3; D is possibly TRBD2 (6 bases). The CDR3 loop spans 15 amino acids. CDR1 is SGHAT, CDR2 FQNNGV, per germline. V dropped 5 bases and J dropped 4 bases, with 16 bases sitting between them. CDR3 nucleotide sequence: TGTGCCAGCAGCCAGGGATTCGGGGGTGCAGATACGCAGTATTTT. Its translation: CASSQGFGGADTQYF.

The rearrangement joins TRBV20-1 to TRBJ2-3; 14 bases are shared with TRBD2. CDR3 size: 17 residues. The junction had 6 bases not matched to a gene; V was cut back by 0 bases and J by 4 bases. Germline V gives CDR1 DFQATT, CDR2 SNEGSKA (reference sequence). The CDR3 DNA sequence: TGCAGTGCTAGAGATCCGGGACTAGCGGGAGTGGCAGATACGCAGTATTTT. Translation: CSARDPGLAGVADTQYF.

The chain uses TRBV29-1 and TRBJ2-1; 7 nucleotides line up with TRBD1. The CDR3 has 15 amino acids. V gave up 3 bases and J gave up 3 bases; unmatched junction bases: 8. The germline V gene has CDR1 SQVTM and CDR2 ANQGSEA. Here the CDR3 reads CSVEPSRDSYNEQFF. The CDR3 bases are TGCAGCGTTGAGCCATCCCGGGACAGCTACAATGAGCAGTTCTTC.

This chain links TRBV28 with TRBJ2-7; possibly TRBD1 or TRBD2 for D (5 bases each). Trimming stripped 7 bases from V and 2 bases from J, with 15 bases between. This CDR3 has 14 amino acids. Germline loops: CDR1 MDHEN, CDR2 SYDVKM. CDR3 coding DNA: TGTGCCAGCAACCCAAACGGGGCCGCCTACGAGCAGTACTTC. It yields the protein CASNPNGAAYEQYF.

V usage is TRBV28 and J usage is TRBJ2-7; 11 nucleotides align to TRBD2. From germline, CDR1 is MDHEN and CDR2 SYDVKM. The CDR3 has 15 residues. V shed 6 bases and J 6 bases; nucleotides not matched to a gene: 10. In DNA, the CDR3 is TGTGCCAGCAGCCCCGGGACTAGCGGTCCGGTCGAGCAGTACTTC. It is translated as CASSPGTSGPVEQYF. The whole variable domain, filled in from reference TRBV28 and TRBJ2-7, reads DVKVTQSSRYLVKRTGEKVFLECVQDMDHENMFWYRQDPGLGLRLIYFSYDVKMKEKGDIPEGYSVSREKKERFSLILESASTNQTSMYLCASSPGTSGPVEQYFGPGTRLTVT.

V is TRBV2 and J is TRBJ2-1; D unclear. Trimming removed 2 bases from V and 7 bases from J, with 3 bases in between. The CDR3 spans 11 residues. The germline V gene encodes CDR1 SNHLY and CDR2 FYNNEI. CDR3 sequence reads: CASSEWNEQFF. CDR3 nucleotides: TGTGCCAGCAGTGAATGGAATGAGCAGTTCTTC.

V usage is TRBV28 and J usage is TRBJ2-4, with 7 nucleotides matching TRBD2. The CDR3 covers 16 residues. J was trimmed by 7 bases and V by 3 bases; bases with no gene match: 12. Per the germline V gene, CDR1 is MDHEN and CDR2 is SYDVKM. As DNA, the CDR3 is TGTGCCAGCAGTTTTACCGCCGCGGGAGCGTTGAACATTCAGTACTTC. Its protein is CASSFTAAGALNIQYF. Full variable domain (missing parts from reference TRBV28 and TRBJ2-4): DVKVTQSSRYLVKRTGEKVFLECVQDMDHENMFWYRQDPGLGLRLIYFSYDVKMKEKGDIPEGYSVSREKKERFSLILESASTNQTSMYLCASSFTAAGALNIQYFGAGTRLSVL.

Here the CDR3 reads CSAINPPLTKNIQYF. The DNA of the CDR3 is TGCAGTGCTATTAACCCGCCTTTGACCAAAAACATTCAGTACTTC. V and J are TRBV20-1 and TRBJ2-4; D uncertain. From germline, CDR1 is DFQATT and CDR2 SNEGSKA (reference sequence). The CDR3 contains 15 residues. V lost 4 bases to trimming and J lost 2 bases, with 15 bases between them.

This chain joins TRBV27 and TRBJ1-1; the D is unclear. Trimming took off 1 base at V and 7 bases at J, with 13 bases between the two ends. This CDR3 region has 14 residues. The germline V gene encodes CDR1 MNHEY and CDR2 SMNVEV (reference sequence). CDR3 residues: CASSLFFRFGEAFF. CDR3 in DNA: TGTGCCAGCAGTTTATTCTTCCGGTTTGGTGAAGCTTTCTTT.

This clonotype showed up just once. This chain uses TRBV20-1 with TRBJ1-5; the D gene is possibly TRBD1 (6 bases). The ends were cut back, 4 bases at V and 5 bases at J, with 15 bases in the middle. Germline values: CDR1 DFQATT, CDR2 SNEGSKA (reference sequence). CDR3 length equals 14 residues. The CDR3 DNA is TGCAGTGCTACTACAGGGAGGGAGGATCAGCCCCAGCATTTT. It codes for CSATTGREDQPQHF.

V and J are TRBV20-1 and TRBJ1-1; no clear D. With 0 bases removed from V and 9 bases from J, the gap between germline ends came to 8 bases. The CDR3 is made up of 11 amino acids. In germline, CDR1 is DFQATT, CDR2 SNEGSKA (reference sequence). The CDR3 spells CSARDSVKAFF. DNA of the CDR3: TGCAGTGCTAGAGACTCGGTGAAAGCTTTCTTT.

This clonotype was detected only once. V and J are TRBV20-1 and TRBJ2-5; D remains unclear. Germline V lookup: CDR1 DFQATT, CDR2 SNEGSKA (reference sequence). The CDR3 is 14 amino acids. Trimming cost V 3 bases and J 5 bases, with 16 bases left between them. In DNA form, the CDR3 reads TGCAGTGCTAGCGTGGGGTCCCTAATGGAGACCCAGTACTTC. This encodes CSASVGSLMETQYF.

The V gene is TRBV29-1, the J gene TRBJ2-3; D remains unclear. Deletions cut 0 bases from V and 6 bases from J, with 10 bases between. Germline CDR1 SQVTM, CDR2 ANQGSEA. CDR3 length: 13 residues. CDR3: CSVEEAPRDTQYF. The CDR3 bases are TGCAGCGTTGAAGAGGCCCCACGGGATACGCAGTATTTT.

The rearrangement links TRBV11-2 to TRBJ2-5; D remains unclear. Trimming pared 1 base from V and 4 bases from J, leaving 10 bases between. The CDR3 consists of 14 residues. From germline, CDR1 is SGHAT and CDR2 FQNNGV. CDR3 DNA sequence: TGTGCCAGCAGCTTAGGACCGAGTACAGAGACCCAGTACTTC. Protein product: CASSLGPSTETQYF.

V and J are TRBV27 and TRBJ1-5, with TRBD1 matching 7 bases. Per the germline V gene, CDR1 is MNHEY and CDR2 is SMNVEV (reference sequence). This CDR3 region has 13 residues. J gave up 7 bases and V 4 bases, and 4 bases lay outside the gene matches. The CDR3 here is CASSSRGRQPQHF. CDR3 DNA: TGTGCCAGCAGTTCCAGGGGGAGGCAGCCCCAGCATTTT.

The chain joins TRBV11-2 to TRBJ1-2, with a tentative D call TRBD1 (6 bases). Germline V gene lookup returns CDR1 SGHAT and CDR2 FQNNGV. CDR3 length: 15 residues. V was trimmed by 6 bases and J by 7 bases, leaving 21 bases between them. The CDR3 spells CASRESGAGVGGYTF. The CDR3 region has the DNA TGTGCCAGCAGGGAGAGTGGGGCAGGGGTCGGTGGCTACACCTTC.

V is TRBV11-2 and J is TRBJ2-5, with D hard to call. Trimming shortened V by 1 base and J by 2 bases, and 11 bases separated the two germline ends. This CDR3 has 15 residues. The germline gives CDR1 SGHAT, CDR2 FQNNGV. CDR3 DNA sequence: TGTGCCAGCAGCTTAGTGCGACACCGACAAGAGACCCAGTACTTC. This gives the protein CASSLVRHRQETQYF.

The chain is built from TRBV27 and TRBJ1-2; 7 bases fit TRBD1. The germline V gene has CDR1 MNHEY and CDR2 SMNVEV (reference sequence). The CDR3 has 14 amino acids. Unmatched junction bases numbered 12, after V lost 6 bases and J lost 8 bases. In DNA form, the CDR3 reads TGTGCCAGCAGCCCCAACAGGGGCCTAGTAGGCTACACCTTC. This translates into CASSPNRGLVGYTF.